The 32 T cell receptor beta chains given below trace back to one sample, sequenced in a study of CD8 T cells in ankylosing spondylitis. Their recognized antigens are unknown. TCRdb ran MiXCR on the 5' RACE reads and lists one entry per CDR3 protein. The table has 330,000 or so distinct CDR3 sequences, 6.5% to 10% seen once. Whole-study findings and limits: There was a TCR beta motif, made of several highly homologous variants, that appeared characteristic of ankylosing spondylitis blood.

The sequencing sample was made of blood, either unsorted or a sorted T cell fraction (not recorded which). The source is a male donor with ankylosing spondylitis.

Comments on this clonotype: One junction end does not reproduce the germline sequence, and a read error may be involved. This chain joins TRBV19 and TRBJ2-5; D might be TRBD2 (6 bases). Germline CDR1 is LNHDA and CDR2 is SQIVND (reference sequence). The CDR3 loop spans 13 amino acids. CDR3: CASSISWEATQYF. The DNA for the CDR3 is TGTGCCAGCAGTATCAGCTGGGAGGCGACCCAGTACTTC.

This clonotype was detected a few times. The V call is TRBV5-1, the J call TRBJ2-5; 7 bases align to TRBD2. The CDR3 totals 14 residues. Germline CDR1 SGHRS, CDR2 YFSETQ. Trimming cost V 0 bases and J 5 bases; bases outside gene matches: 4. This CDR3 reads CASSLAPGRETQYF. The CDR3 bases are TGCGCCAGCAGCTTGGCCCCCGGGAGGGAGACCCAGTACTTC.

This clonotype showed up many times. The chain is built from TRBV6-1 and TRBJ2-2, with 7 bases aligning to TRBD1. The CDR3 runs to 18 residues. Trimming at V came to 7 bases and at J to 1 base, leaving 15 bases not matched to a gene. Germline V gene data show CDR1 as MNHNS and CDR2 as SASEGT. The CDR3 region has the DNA TGTGCCAGCAAGCCCCCTCCGGGACAGAGAGTGAACACCGGGGAGCTGTTTTTT. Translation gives CASKPPPGQRVNTGELFF.

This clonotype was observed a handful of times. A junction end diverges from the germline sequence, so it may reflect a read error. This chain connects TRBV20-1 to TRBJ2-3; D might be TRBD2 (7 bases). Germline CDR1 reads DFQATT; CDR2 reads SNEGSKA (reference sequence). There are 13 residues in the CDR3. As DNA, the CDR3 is TGCAGTGCACCGACGGGGGGCACGGATACGCAGTATTTT. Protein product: CSAPTGGTDTQYF.

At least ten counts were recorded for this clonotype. Here the CDR3 reads CASSPSGTVNQPQHF. The CDR3 nucleotides are TGTGCCAGCAGCCCGTCCGGGACAGTAAATCAGCCCCAGCATTTT. The chain employs TRBV5-5 and TRBJ1-5, with 7 bases aligning to TRBD1. Germline assignment: CDR1 SGHKS and CDR2 YYEKEE (reference sequence). Unmatched junction bases numbered 8, after V lost 4 bases and J lost 4 bases. CDR3 length: 15 residues.

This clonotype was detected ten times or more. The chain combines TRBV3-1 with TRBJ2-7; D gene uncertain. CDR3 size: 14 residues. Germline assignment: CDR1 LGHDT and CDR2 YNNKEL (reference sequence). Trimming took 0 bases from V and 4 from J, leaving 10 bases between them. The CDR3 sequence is CASSQDVSIYEQYF. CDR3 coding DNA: TGTGCCAGCAGCCAAGATGTCAGTATATACGAGCAGTACTTC.

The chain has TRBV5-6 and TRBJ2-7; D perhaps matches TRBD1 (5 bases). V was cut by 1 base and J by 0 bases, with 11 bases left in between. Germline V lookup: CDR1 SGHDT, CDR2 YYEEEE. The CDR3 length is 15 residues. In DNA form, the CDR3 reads TGTGCCAGCAGCTTGTTTGCAGGGCACTCCTACGAGCAGTACTTC. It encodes CASSLFAGHSYEQYF.

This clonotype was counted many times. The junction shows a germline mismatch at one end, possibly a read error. The CDR3 region has the DNA TGTGCCAGCAGCTTGGGACTAGCGGGAAACAATGAGCAGTTCTTC. This encodes CASSLGLAGNNEQFF. The chain employs TRBV5-1 and TRBJ2-1; 13 bases line up with TRBD2. The CDR3 loop spans 15 amino acids. The V gene's germline CDR1 is SGHRS and CDR2 YFSETQ.

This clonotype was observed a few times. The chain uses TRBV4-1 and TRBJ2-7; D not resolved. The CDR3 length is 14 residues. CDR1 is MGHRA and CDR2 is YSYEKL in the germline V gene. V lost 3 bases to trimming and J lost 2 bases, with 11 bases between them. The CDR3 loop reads CASSHPFTAYEQYF. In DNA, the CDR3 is TGCGCCAGCAGCCATCCTTTCACGGCCTACGAGCAGTACTTC.

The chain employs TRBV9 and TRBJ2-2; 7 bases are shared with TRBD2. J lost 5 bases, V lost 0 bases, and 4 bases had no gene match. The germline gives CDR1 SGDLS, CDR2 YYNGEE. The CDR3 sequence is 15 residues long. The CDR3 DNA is TGTGCCAGCAGCGTAGGGCGGGGGAGGACCGGGGAGCTGTTTTTT. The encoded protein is CASSVGRGRTGELFF.

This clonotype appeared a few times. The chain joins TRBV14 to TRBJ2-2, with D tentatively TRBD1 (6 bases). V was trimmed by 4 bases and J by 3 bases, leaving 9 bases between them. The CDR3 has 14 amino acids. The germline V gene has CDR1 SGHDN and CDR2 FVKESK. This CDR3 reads CASSLRQDTGELFF. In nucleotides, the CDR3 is TGTGCCAGCAGCCTACGACAGGACACCGGGGAGCTGTTTTTT.

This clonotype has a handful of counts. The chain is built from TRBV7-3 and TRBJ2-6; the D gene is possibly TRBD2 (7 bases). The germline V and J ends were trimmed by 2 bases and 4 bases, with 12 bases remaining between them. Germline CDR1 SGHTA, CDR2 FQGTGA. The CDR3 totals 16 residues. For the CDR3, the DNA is TGTGCCAGCAGCTTATTGGGGGGGCCCGGGGCCAACGTCCTGACTTTC. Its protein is CASSLLGGPGANVLTF.

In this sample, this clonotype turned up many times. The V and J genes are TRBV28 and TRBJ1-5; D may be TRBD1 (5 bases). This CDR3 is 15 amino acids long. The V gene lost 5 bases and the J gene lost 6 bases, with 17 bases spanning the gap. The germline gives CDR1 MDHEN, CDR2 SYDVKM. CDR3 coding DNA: TGTGCCAGCAGTAGTGGTTGGGGGTCAGTTCAGCCCCAGCATTTT. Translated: CASSSGWGSVQPQHF.

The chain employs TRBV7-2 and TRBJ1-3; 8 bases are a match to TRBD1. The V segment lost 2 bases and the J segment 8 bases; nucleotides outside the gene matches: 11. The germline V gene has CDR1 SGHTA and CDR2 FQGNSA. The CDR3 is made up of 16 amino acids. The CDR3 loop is CASSLNAATGAHTIYF. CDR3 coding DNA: TGTGCCAGCAGCTTAAATGCGGCGACAGGGGCTCACACCATATATTTT.

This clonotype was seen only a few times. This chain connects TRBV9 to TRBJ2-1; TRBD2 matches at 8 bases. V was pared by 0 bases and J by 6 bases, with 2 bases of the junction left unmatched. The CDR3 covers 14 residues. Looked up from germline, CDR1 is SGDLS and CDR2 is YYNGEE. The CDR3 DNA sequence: TGTGCCAGCAGCGTAGGAACTAGCGGCAATGAGCAGTTCTTC. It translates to CASSVGTSGNEQFF.

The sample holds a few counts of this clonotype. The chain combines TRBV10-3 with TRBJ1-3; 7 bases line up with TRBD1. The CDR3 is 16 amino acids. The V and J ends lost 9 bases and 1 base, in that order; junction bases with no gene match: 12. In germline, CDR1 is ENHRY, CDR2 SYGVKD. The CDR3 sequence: CAITNDRDPSGNTIYF. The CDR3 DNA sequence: TGTGCCATTACCAATGACAGGGATCCGTCTGGAAACACCATATATTTT.

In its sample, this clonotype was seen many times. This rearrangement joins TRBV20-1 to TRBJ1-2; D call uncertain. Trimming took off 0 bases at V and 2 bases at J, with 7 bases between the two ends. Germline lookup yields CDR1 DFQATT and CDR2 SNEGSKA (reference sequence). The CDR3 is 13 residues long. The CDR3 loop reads CSARDAGNYGYTF. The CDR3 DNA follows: TGCAGTGCTAGAGATGCGGGGAACTATGGCTACACCTTC.

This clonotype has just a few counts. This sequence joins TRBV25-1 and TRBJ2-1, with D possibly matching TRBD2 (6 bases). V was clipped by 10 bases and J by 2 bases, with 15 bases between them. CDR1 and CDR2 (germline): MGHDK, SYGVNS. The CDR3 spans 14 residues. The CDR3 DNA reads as TGTGCCAACTTTAGCGGTAGCGCCTACAATGAGCAGTTCTTC. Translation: CANFSGSAYNEQFF. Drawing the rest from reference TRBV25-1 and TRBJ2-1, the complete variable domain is EADIYQTPRYLVIGTGKKITLECSQTMGHDKMYWYQQDPGMELHLIHYSYGVNSTEKGDLSSESTVSRIRTEHFPLTLESARPSHTSQYLCANFSGSAYNEQFFGPGTRLTVL.

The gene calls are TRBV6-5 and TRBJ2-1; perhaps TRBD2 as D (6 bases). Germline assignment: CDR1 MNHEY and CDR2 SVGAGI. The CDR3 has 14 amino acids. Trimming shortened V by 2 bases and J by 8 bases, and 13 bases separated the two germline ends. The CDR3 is CASSYQGLTDEQFF. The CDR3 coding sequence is TGTGCCAGCAGTTACCAAGGACTAACCGATGAGCAGTTCTTC.

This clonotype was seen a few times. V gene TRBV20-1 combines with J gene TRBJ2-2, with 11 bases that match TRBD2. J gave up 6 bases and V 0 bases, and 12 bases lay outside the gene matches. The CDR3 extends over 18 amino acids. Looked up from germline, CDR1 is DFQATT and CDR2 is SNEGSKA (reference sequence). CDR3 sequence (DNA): TGCAGTGCTAGAGAAAAATCCGGTAGCGGGAGGGCCCCCGGGGAGCTGTTTTTT. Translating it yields CSAREKSGSGRAPGELFF.

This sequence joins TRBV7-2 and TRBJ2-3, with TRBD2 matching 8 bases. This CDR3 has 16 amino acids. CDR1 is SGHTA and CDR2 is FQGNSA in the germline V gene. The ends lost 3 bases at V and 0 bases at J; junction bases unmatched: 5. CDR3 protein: CASSFREGPSTDTQYF. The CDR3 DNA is TGTGCCAGCAGCTTTCGGGAGGGCCCTAGCACAGATACGCAGTATTTT.

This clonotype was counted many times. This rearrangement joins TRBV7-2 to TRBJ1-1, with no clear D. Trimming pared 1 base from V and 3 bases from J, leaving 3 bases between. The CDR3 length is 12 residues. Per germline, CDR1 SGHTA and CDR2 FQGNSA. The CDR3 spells CASSLGYTEAFF. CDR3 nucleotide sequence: TGTGCCAGCAGCTTAGGATACACTGAAGCTTTCTTT.

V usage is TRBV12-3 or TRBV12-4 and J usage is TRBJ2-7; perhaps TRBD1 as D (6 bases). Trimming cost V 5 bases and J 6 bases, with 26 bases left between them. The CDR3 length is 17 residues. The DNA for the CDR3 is TGTGCCAGCAGTCCTTTCAGGGGTACCGCCCTACGGCGCGAGCAGTACTTC. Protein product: CASSPFRGTALRREQYF.

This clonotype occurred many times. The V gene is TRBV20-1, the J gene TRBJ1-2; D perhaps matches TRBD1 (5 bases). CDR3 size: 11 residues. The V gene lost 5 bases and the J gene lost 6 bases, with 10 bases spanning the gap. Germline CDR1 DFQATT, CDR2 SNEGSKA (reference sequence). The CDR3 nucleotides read TGCAGTGCTCGGGACGTTAATGGCTACACCTTC. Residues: CSARDVNGYTF.

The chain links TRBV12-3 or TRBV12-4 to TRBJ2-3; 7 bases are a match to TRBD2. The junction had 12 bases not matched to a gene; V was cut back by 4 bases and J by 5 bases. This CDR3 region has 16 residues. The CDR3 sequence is CASSSEYGGFGDTQYF. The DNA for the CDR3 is TGTGCCAGCAGTTCCGAATACGGGGGGTTCGGAGATACGCAGTATTTT.

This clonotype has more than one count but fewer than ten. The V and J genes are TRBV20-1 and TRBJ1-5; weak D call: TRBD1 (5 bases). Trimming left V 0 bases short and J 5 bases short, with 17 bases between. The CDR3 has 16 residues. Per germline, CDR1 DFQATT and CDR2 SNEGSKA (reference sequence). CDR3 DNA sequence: TGCAGTGCTAGAGATTTCGCAGGGCGAGACGATCAGCCCCAGCATTTT. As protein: CSARDFAGRDDQPQHF.

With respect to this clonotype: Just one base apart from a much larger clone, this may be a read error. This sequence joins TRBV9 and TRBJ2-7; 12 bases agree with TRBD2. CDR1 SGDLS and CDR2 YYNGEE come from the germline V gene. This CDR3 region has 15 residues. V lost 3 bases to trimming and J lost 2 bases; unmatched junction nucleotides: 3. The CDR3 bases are TGTGCCAGCAGCGCAGGACTAGCGGGACCCTACGAGCAGTACTTC. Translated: CASSAGLAGPYEQYF.

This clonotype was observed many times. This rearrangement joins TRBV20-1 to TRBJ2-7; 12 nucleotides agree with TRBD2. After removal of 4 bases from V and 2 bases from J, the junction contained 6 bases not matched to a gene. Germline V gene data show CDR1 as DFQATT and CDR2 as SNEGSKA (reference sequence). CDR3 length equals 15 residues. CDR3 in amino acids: CSAMGLAGPTYEQYF. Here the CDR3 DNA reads TGCAGTGCTATGGGACTAGCGGGCCCTACCTACGAGCAGTACTTC.

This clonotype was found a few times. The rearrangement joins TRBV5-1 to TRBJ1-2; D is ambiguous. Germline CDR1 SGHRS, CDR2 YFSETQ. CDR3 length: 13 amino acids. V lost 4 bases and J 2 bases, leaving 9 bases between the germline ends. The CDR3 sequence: CASSPVTNYGYTF. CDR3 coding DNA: TGCGCCAGCAGCCCGGTGACAAACTATGGCTACACCTTC. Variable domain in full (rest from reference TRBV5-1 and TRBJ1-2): KAGVTQTPRYLIKTRGQQVTLSCSPISGHRSVSWYQQTPGQGLQFLFEYFSETQRNKGNFPGRFSGRQFSNSRSEMNVSTLELGDSALYLCASSPVTNYGYTFGSGTRLTVV.

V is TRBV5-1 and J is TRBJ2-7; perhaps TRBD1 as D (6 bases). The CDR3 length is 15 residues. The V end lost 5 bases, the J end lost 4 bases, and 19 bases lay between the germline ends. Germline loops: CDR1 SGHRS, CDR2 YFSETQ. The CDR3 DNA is TGCGCCAGCAGTTTCTCTAGTGCAGGGGTTTACGAGCAGTACTTC. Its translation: CASSFSSAGVYEQYF.

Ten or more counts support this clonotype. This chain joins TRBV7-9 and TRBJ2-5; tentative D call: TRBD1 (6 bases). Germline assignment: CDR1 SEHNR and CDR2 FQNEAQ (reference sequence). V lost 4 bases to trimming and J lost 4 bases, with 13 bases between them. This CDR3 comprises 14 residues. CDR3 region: CASSSPRRGETQYF. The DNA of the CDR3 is TGTGCCAGCAGCTCCCCCCGCAGGGGAGAGACCCAGTACTTC. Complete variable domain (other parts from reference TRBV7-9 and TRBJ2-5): DTGVSQNPRHKITKRGQNVTFRCDPISEHNRLYWYRQTLGQGPEFLTYFQNEAQLEKSRLLSDRFSAERPKGSFSTLEIQRTEQGDSAMYLCASSSPRRGETQYFGPGTRLLVL.

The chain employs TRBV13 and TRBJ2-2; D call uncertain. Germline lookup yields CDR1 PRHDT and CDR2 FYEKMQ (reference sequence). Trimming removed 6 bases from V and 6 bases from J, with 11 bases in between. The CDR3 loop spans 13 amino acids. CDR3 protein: CASSSTRPGELFF. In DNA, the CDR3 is TGTGCCAGCAGTTCTACAAGGCCCGGGGAGCTGTTTTTT.